This T cell receptor (beta chain) was sequenced in a study of blood T cells in healthy people across ages. Study-wide results and limits: Observed TCR beta diversity per million T cells went down as age went up. This fall followed a roughly linear course with age.

Primers used in a second PCR of roughly 7 to 11 cycles were a sample-barcoded 5' primer and a J-beta primer mix. Through a template-switch adaptor with 12 random nucleotides, each cDNA molecule received a tag. TCRdb re-analysed the 5' RACE reads in MiXCR, keeping a single row per CDR3 protein. Altogether 650,000 to 800,000 distinct CDR3 sequences are present, around 42% being singletons, with the ten largest covering nearly 20%. CDR3 length: 15 amino acids. CDR1 and CDR2 (germline): MGHRA, YSYEKL. V was pared by 3 bases and J by 4 bases, with 5 bases of the junction left unmatched. Turning to this clonotype: Its antigen remains unidentified.

Sequencing was performed on blood. The genes are TRBV4-1 and TRBJ1-2; 10 bases match TRBD1. The clonotype was recovered from a man in his 60s in good health. CDR3 DNA: TGCGCCAGCAGCCATGAGGGACAGGGGATCTATGGCTACACCTTC. Translated: CASSHEGQGIYGYTF.